Reported below is one T cell receptor (beta chain). As yet, its antigen is unknown. Germline lookup yields CDR1 MNHNY and CDR2 SVGAGI (reference sequence). Deletions cut 6 bases from V and 4 bases from J, with 12 bases between. CDR3 length equals 13 residues. Time point indicated: pretreatment peripheral blood. Urothelial carcinoma in patients was locally advanced or metastatic. Pretreatment and on-treatment samples were taken, numbering 1 to 8 per patient. TCRdb's table, derived via immunoSEQ multiplex PCR, lists solely in-frame clones and lacks some. The table has around 82,000 clones, 84% seen once; the top ten hold over 2%. The data were taken from a study of PD-L1 blockade in urothelial cancer. On the study more broadly: Typically, measured as a median, blood samples had 110,000 to 150,000 T cells.

Study-wide results and limits: Those with durable benefit had larger increases in tumor-associated blood clones at 3 weeks.

The J gene is TRBJ1-1, the V gene TRBV6-6, with D uncertain. The TCR originated in a man aged 60 to 75 with urothelial cancer. The source was PBMCs, collected around atezolizumab (anti-PD-L1) treatment. The CDR3 DNA sequence: TGTGCCAGCAGCCCTACGTCAAGCACTGAAGCTTTCTTT. The encoded protein is CASSPTSSTEAFF.